These T cell receptor beta chains were read from a single sample in a study of blood T cell repertoires in COVID-19. Data came from immunoSEQ multiplex PCR; TCRdb stores just in-frame clones and leaves some out. The data contain 70,000 or so clones, 85% to 90% of them seen just once; the ten biggest clones take up under 13%. Input material: peripheral blood. The source of these receptors is a man in his 70s with active or convalescent COVID-19. The CDR3 runs from the conserved cysteine through the conserved F or W. Fields, in order: J gene, D gene, clone size, V gene, CDR3 length, CDR3 protein. The D gene is left open where the match is weak. For some rows the clone size is stated as once, few or many, or as a class when expanded; others skip it.

>TRBJ1-2|TRBD1|once|TRBV18|15
CASSPPAGQGGGYTF
>TRBJ2-7|TRBD2|few|TRBV6-5|16
CASSHSGTSGSYEQYF
>TRBJ2-7|.|.|TRBV7-3|15
CASSLGPGINYEQYF
>TRBJ2-6|TRBD1|.|TRBV18|19
CASSSRGQGSISGANVLTF
>TRBJ2-2|.|.|TRBV5-4|13
CASSRRFTGELFF
>TRBJ2-3|.|.|TRBV7-2|13
CASARENTDTQYF
>TRBJ1-1|TRBD1|.|TRBV6-2/TRBV6-3|17
CASSYFGQGSLQTEAFF
>TRBJ2-1|TRBD2|.|TRBV15|16
CATTNLAGSAYNEQFF
>TRBJ1-5|TRBD1|.|TRBV4-2|17
CASSQVVRGPVGQPQHF
>TRBJ2-7|TRBD2|.|TRBV28|13
CASNGASGYEQYF
>TRBJ1-1|.|.|TRBV7-2|13
CASSLARVSEAFF
>TRBJ2-7|.|once|TRBV18|15
CASSPGSGRRNEQYF
>TRBJ1-1|.|.|TRBV6-1|14
CASSEEGGTTEAFF
>TRBJ1-2|TRBD1|.|TRBV6-5|13
CASRINRGKGYTF
>TRBJ2-2|TRBD2|.|TRBV19|17
CASNPGGLAGITGELFF
>TRBJ1-2|.|once|TRBV28|15
CASELRVGEARGYTF
>TRBJ2-7|.|.|TRBV27|13
CASSSREGRGQYF
>TRBJ1-2|.|once|TRBV20-1|11
CSAIRAYGYTF
>TRBJ2-7|.|.|TRBV7-2|16
CASSRRSGYSSYEQYF
>TRBJ1-1|.|.|TRBV11-2|17
CASRLAGAASSNTEAFF
>TRBJ2-4|.|.|TRBV29-1|12
CSVAPEGTIQYF
>TRBJ2-1|TRBD2|.|TRBV13|17
CASSPLTLQREVCEQFF
>TRBJ1-1|.|once|TRBV7-3|14
CASSRGQPNTEAFF
>TRBJ2-2|TRBD1|.|TRBV29-1|14
CSVAGQGDTGELFF
>TRBJ1-1|.|few|TRBV6-1|14
CASSEAWTGTEAFF
>TRBJ1-4|.|.|TRBV19|15
CASSIGRVTNEKLFF
>TRBJ2-5|.|.|TRBV24-1|12
CATSDFKETQYF
>TRBJ2-1|.|.|TRBV6-6|19
CASSRGDMWSRNSYNEQFF
>TRBJ1-5|.|once|TRBV3-1/TRBV3-2|21
CASSQDPITGSGVGGNQPQHF
>TRBJ2-7|.|once|TRBV7-2|12
CASSLAKREQYF
>TRBJ1-5|.|.|TRBV5-1|14
CASSLGDYNQPQHF
>TRBJ2-3|.|.|TRBV27|15
CASRRLGRYTDTQYF
>TRBJ1-2|TRBD1|.|TRBV28|14
CASRAGTGFHGYTF
>TRBJ1-2|.|once|TRBV6-5|12
CASGTPRYGYTF
>TRBJ2-5|.|.|TRBV2|13
CASRVGLKETQYF
>TRBJ1-1|.|.|TRBV6-5|14
CASRRQVPRTEAFF
>TRBJ2-7|TRBD2|.|TRBV28|14
CASSNSGRPYEQYF
>TRBJ1-2|TRBD1|few|TRBV11-1|14
CASSLRQGAYGYTF
>TRBJ2-1|.|.|TRBV7-2|13
CASSLSRRNEQFF
>TRBJ2-1|.|.|TRBV24-1|13
CATSEPDKHEQFF
>TRBJ2-7|TRBD2|.|TRBV27|16
CASSLSKAGLSYEQYF
>TRBJ1-1|TRBD1|once|TRBV30|13
CAWSRQGATEAFF
>TRBJ1-3|.|few|TRBV19|17
CASTPGLRGWAGNTIYF
>TRBJ1-3|.|.|TRBV24-1|15
CATSDPASSGNTIYF
>TRBJ2-1|TRBD2|.|TRBV9|17
CASSPGSGTSVYNEQFF
>TRBJ1-6|.|.|TRBV12-3/TRBV12-4|11
CASSTGTLLHF
>TRBJ2-5|.|.|TRBV30|13
CAWSGQVWETQYF
>TRBJ2-7|.|.|TRBV7-2|14
CASSLGGGLYEQYF
>TRBJ2-2|TRBD2|.|TRBV5-4|17
CASSLLTSGRSGGELFF
>TRBJ1-4|TRBD1|.|TRBV7-9|14
CASSLGQGLEKLFF
>TRBJ2-7|TRBD1|.|TRBV5-1|15
CASSRLGQGAYEQYF
>TRBJ1-6|.|once|TRBV9|14
CASSVGGSYSPLHF
>TRBJ2-1|.|.|TRBV5-1|22
CASSLYGRSGNNPAWGDNEQFF
>TRBJ1-1|TRBD1|.|TRBV29-1|13
CSVVDRGNTEAFF